This T cell receptor beta chain was identified in a study of T cell responses to AZD1222 COVID-19 vaccine. Study in general: Second doses were pooled across both intervals (about 4 or about 12 weeks). Study-wide points: Donors were chiefly white British, with a greater number of females, and clonal diversity was perhaps underestimated.

Trimming removed 0 bases at V and 0 bases at J, with 2 bases between. This CDR3 spans 13 amino acids. The table came from immunoSEQ multiplex PCR; TCRdb's copy has only in-frame clones and leaves some out. Of around 180,000 clones in the sample, approximately 90% were seen once. Turning to this clone: Its antigen remains unknown.

Specimen: peripheral blood, collected on day 0 of AZD1222 vaccination. The source of this sequence is an adult in good health. The rearrangement links TRBV12-3 or TRBV12-4 to TRBJ2-5; D remains ambiguous. CDR3 in amino acids: CASSLANQETQYF. In nucleotides, the CDR3 is TGTGCCAGCAGTTTAGCTAACCAAGAGACCCAGTACTTC.